This T cell receptor (beta chain) was captured in a study of CD8 T cells in ankylosing spondylitis. Overall study findings and caveats: A TCR beta motif of 7 to 9 highly homologous variants seemed to mark ankylosing spondylitis blood. Disease-associated clones were reportedly significantly overrepresented in matched ankylosing spondylitis synovial fluid.

TCR beta libraries were made by quantitative 5'-RACE with molecular barcodes. TCRdb ran MiXCR on the 5' RACE reads and lists one entry per CDR3 protein. The sample yields 150,000 to 200,000 distinct CDR3 sequences, 15% to 20% seen once. A few counts support this clonotype. What it binds is not known. This CDR3 contains 16 residues. Between the trimmed V and J ends, which lost 0 bases and 0 bases, there was a span of 9 bases. Germline CDR1 and CDR2: LGHNA and YSLEER. The source material was blood, either unsorted or a sorted T cell fraction (not recorded which). The rearrangement uses TRBV4-3 and TRBJ2-1; weak D call: TRBD2 (5 bases). The source of this sequence is a male donor under 30 with ankylosing spondylitis or in good health (not recorded which). CDR3 residues: CASSQDHRGSYNEQFF. CDR3 bases: TGCGCCAGCAGCCAAGATCACCGGGGCTCCTACAATGAGCAGTTCTTC.